Each of the 3 T cell receptor beta chains below was sequenced from the same sample in a study of early T cells in non-severe SARS-CoV-2 infection. MiXCR, applied by TCRdb to the 5' RACE reads, yields one record per CDR3 protein. The sample has approximately 100,000 distinct CDR3 sequences; approximately 17% are singletons. Sequencing was done on a sample of whole blood. Receptors were obtained from an adult who was a healthcare worker with PCR-confirmed SARS-CoV-2 infection or an uninfected control (not recorded which).

This clonotype was detected only a few times. This chain links TRBV12-3 or TRBV12-4 with TRBJ2-1; TRBD2 matches at 10 bases. Trimming removed 3 bases from V and 6 bases from J; junction bases left unmatched: 23. There are 21 residues in the CDR3. The CDR3 coding sequence is TGTGCCAGCAGTTTCAGAAGTGCTCTAGCGGGAGCCAGGCGAATTAGCAATGAGCAGTTCTTC. Protein: CASSFRSALAGARRISNEQFF.

This clonotype was detected a few times. The V and J genes are TRBV5-1 and TRBJ2-7; D possibly corresponds to TRBD1 (6 bases). Germline assignment: CDR1 SGHRS and CDR2 YFSETQ. The CDR3 spans 13 residues. V lost 4 bases, J lost 5 bases, and 13 bases lay in between. DNA of the CDR3: TGCGCCAGCAGCCCACAACAGGGCCACGAGCAGTACTTC. It translates to CASSPQQGHEQYF. Filled out from reference TRBV5-1 and TRBJ2-7, the complete variable domain reads KAGVTQTPRYLIKTRGQQVTLSCSPISGHRSVSWYQQTPGQGLQFLFEYFSETQRNKGNFPGRFSGRQFSNSRSEMNVSTLELGDSALYLCASSPQQGHEQYFGPGTRLTVT.

This clonotype was picked up many times. This chain joins TRBV10-3 and TRBJ2-7; TRBD1 might be the D (7 bases). The CDR3 is 14 residues long. V gave up 8 bases and J gave up 5 bases, with 19 bases separating them. Germline CDR1 is ENHRY and CDR2 is SYGVKD. This chain's CDR3 is CAIAGGLTGHEQYF. CDR3 sequence (DNA): TGTGCCATCGCAGGGGGACTTACGGGGCACGAGCAGTACTTC.